The 14 T cell receptor beta chains below were found in one sample sequenced in a study of CD8 T cell repertoires and HIV-1 epitope variants. These receptors' antigens are unknown. Profiled with immunoSEQ multiplex PCR; TCRdb holds only in-frame clones, not every one. This sample has about 4,800 clones, with around 70% found just once. Sequencing used cultured CD8+ T cells derived from PBMCs. The receptor set was obtained from a male donor with HIV.

The CDR3 bases are TGTGCCAGCAGCTTAGTAAGGGACAGGGTTGATACGCAGTATTTT. Its protein product is CASSLVRDRVDTQYF. The chain uses TRBV7-9 and TRBJ2-3; 9 nucleotides agree with TRBD1. Trimming removed 1 base from V and 6 bases from J; junction bases left unmatched: 5. Germline V gene lookup returns CDR1 SEHNR and CDR2 FQNEAQ (reference sequence). CDR3 length equals 15 residues.

The J gene is TRBJ2-2, the V gene TRBV2, with 12 bases lining up with TRBD2. Germline loops: CDR1 SNHLY, CDR2 FYNNEI. After removal of 8 bases from V and 4 bases from J, the junction contained 23 bases not matched to a gene. This CDR3 spans 21 amino acids. CDR3 bases: TGTGCCAGCGGAGAGTTCGCGGCTAGCGGGAGGGAGTCAGTAAGCACCGGGGAGCTGTTTTTT. Protein product: CASGEFAASGRESVSTGELFF.

The chain is built from TRBV5-8 and TRBJ2-7; 7 positions match TRBD1. The CDR3 contains 14 residues. Germline CDR1 and CDR2: SGHTS and YDEGEE. V lost 4 bases to trimming and J lost 5 bases; unmatched junction nucleotides: 9. The CDR3 DNA is TGTGCCAGCAGCGGGACAGTTCTATGGGACGAGCAGTACTTC. Amino acids: CASSGTVLWDEQYF.

CDR3 DNA sequence: TGTGCCAGTAGTATTATGGCTAGCGGGAGGGATGAGCAGTTCTTC. Residues: CASSIMASGRDEQFF. The rearrangement uses TRBV19 and TRBJ2-1; 12 bases are a match to TRBD2. This CDR3 contains 15 residues. The germline V gene has CDR1 LNHDA and CDR2 SQIVND (reference sequence). The V gene end was trimmed by 3 bases and the J gene end by 8 bases; junction bases not matched to a gene: 5.

The chain is built from TRBV6-5 and TRBJ2-7, with 9 bases that match TRBD1. Germline CDR1 is MNHEY and CDR2 is SVGAGI. This CDR3 is built from 14 residues. V dropped 6 bases and J dropped 0; count of bases not matched to a gene: 3. The CDR3 DNA reads TGTGCCAGCAGACAGGGGGCTTCCTCCTACGAGCAGTACTTC. This gives the protein CASRQGASSYEQYF.

The rearrangement uses TRBV19 and TRBJ2-5; TRBD2 matches 7 bases. Germline CDR1 reads LNHDA; CDR2 reads SQIVND (reference sequence). Trimming took 3 bases from V and 1 from J; bases not matched to a gene: 5. This CDR3 has 15 amino acids. The CDR3 coding sequence is TGTGCCAGTAGTATCAGCGGGACCTTCCAAGAGACCCAGTACTTC. Its protein is CASSISGTFQETQYF.

This chain connects TRBV7-2 to TRBJ2-7, with D unclear. V lost 4 bases and J lost 0, with 4 bases in between. CDR1 is SGHTA and CDR2 is FQGNSA in the germline V gene. The CDR3 is made up of 12 amino acids. DNA of the CDR3: TGTGCCAGCAGCTCGTACTCCTACGAGCAGTACTTC. It yields the protein CASSSYSYEQYF.

This clone was found a few times. The V call is TRBV11-1, the J call TRBJ2-7; the match to TRBD2 covers 13 bases. The trim removed 6 bases at V and 6 bases at J, leaving 17 bases unmatched. The CDR3 contains 18 residues. Per the germline V gene, CDR1 is SGHAT and CDR2 is FQDESV (reference sequence). The CDR3 is CASSLTSTSGGPSGEQYF. CDR3 coding DNA: TGTGCCAGCAGTCTCACATCGACTAGCGGGGGGCCTTCTGGCGAGCAGTACTTC.

This clone was seen only once. The chain is built from TRBV28 and TRBJ2-3; D tentatively fits TRBD1 or TRBD2 (5 bases each). Per the germline V gene, CDR1 is MDHEN and CDR2 is SYDVKM. The CDR3 is 16 residues long. The V end was cut by 7 bases, the J end by 0 bases, with 17 bases between. CDR3 protein: CASTDPPGPSTDTQYF. The DNA of the CDR3 is TGTGCCAGCACCGACCCCCCGGGACCTAGCACAGATACGCAGTATTTT.

The genes are TRBV5-6 and TRBJ1-2; D remains ambiguous. This CDR3 is 16 amino acids long. V was clipped by 1 base and J by 1 base, with 14 bases between them. CDR1 SGHDT and CDR2 YYEEEE come from the germline V gene. DNA of the CDR3: TGTGCCAGCAGCTTGTACCCCCAGGATATTAACTATGGCTACACCTTC. Its translation is CASSLYPQDINYGYTF.

This clone is classed as large (0.1 to 1%). The chain carries TRBV5-1 and TRBJ1-2; D is uncertain. The germline V gene encodes CDR1 SGHRS and CDR2 YFSETQ. V lost 3 bases to trimming and J lost 0 bases, with 9 bases between them. The CDR3 spans 14 residues. The CDR3 DNA reads TGCGCCAGCAGCTCGCAGGAGACTAACTATGGCTACACCTTC. Translating it yields CASSSQETNYGYTF.

This chain uses TRBV5-4 with TRBJ2-3; the match to TRBD1 covers 8 bases. V lost 2 bases and J lost 5; bases outside the gene matches: 7. The germline V gene has CDR1 SGHNT and CDR2 YYREEE (reference sequence). The CDR3 extends over 15 amino acids. The CDR3 protein is CASSLDGQGKDTQYF. In DNA, the CDR3 is TGTGCCAGCAGCTTAGATGGACAGGGAAAAGATACGCAGTATTTT.

This chain links TRBV7-9 with TRBJ1-5; the D gene is possibly TRBD1 (6 bases). CDR3 length: 14 amino acids. Looked up from germline, CDR1 is SEHNR and CDR2 is FQNEAQ (reference sequence). V lost 4 bases and J lost 3, with 10 bases in between. CDR3 region: CASSSTGSNQPQHF. The CDR3 DNA reads TGTGCCAGCAGCTCGACAGGCTCCAATCAGCCCCAGCATTTT. The full variable domain, completed using reference TRBV7-9 and TRBJ1-5, is DTGVSQNPRHKITKRGQNVTFRCDPISEHNRLYWYRQTLGQGPEFLTYFQNEAQLEKSRLLSDRFSAERPKGSFSTLEIQRTEQGDSAMYLCASSSTGSNQPQHFGDGTRLSIL.

V is TRBV7-9 and J is TRBJ2-7; a weak D match, TRBD2 (5 bases). Deletions cut 0 bases from V and 0 bases from J, with 12 bases between. Germline CDR1 SEHNR, CDR2 FQNEAQ (reference sequence). The CDR3 is made up of 16 amino acids. The CDR3 loop is CASSLAGMTNSYEQYF. CDR3 sequence (DNA): TGTGCCAGCAGCTTAGCGGGTATGACTAACTCCTACGAGCAGTACTTC.